The 30 T cell receptor beta chains reported below all come from one sample, sequenced in a study of blood T cell repertoires in COVID-19 (dated by TCRdb to the early 2020s). The receptor library was made with the immunoSEQ multiplex PCR assay. TCRdb's version of the immuneACCESS table is confined to in-frame rearrangements and falls short of the full clone set. An unresolved V gene accounts for under half of the shortfall where checked; the remainder is of unknown origin. Here the sample has around 160,000 clones; around 87% occur a single time. The top ten clones comprise 6% to 7% of the sample. The sample comprised peripheral blood. These receptors came from a man older than 75 with acute or convalescent COVID-19.

V and J are TRBV9 and TRBJ1-3; the D is unclear. CDR1 and CDR2 from the germline V gene are SGDLS and YYNGEE. V was shortened by 0 bases and J by 6 bases, with 19 bases between the two germline ends. The CDR3 consists of 17 residues. The CDR3 is CASSVEPAGDRSNTIYF. In DNA, the CDR3 is TGTGCCAGCAGCGTAGAACCCGCGGGTGATCGATCAAACACCATATATTTT.

This sequence joins TRBV3-1 (or the pseudogene TRBV3-2) and TRBJ1-1; D unresolved. Between the trimmed V and J ends, which lost 5 bases and 0 bases, there was a span of 25 bases. The germline V gene has CDR1 LGHDT and CDR2 YNNKEL (reference sequence). CDR3 length equals 19 residues. The CDR3 sequence is CASSFSKAPGEVVNTEAFF. CDR3 nucleotides: TGTGCCAGCAGCTTCTCAAAGGCCCCCGGGGAGGTTGTGAACACTGAAGCTTTCTTT.

In this sample, this clone turned up many times. The V call is TRBV19, the J call TRBJ2-5, with 8 bases aligning to TRBD1. The CDR3 extends over 15 amino acids. CDR1 LNHDA and CDR2 SQIVND come from the germline V gene (reference sequence). After removal of 1 base from V and 5 bases from J, the junction contained 6 bases not matched to a gene. As DNA, the CDR3 is TGTGCCAGTAGTATAGCTTACGACAGGGGCGAGACCCAGTACTTC. Translated, it gives CASSIAYDRGETQYF. Drawing the rest from reference TRBV19 and TRBJ2-5, the complete variable domain is DGGITQSPKYLFRKEGQNVTLSCEQNLNHDAMYWYRQDPGQGLRLIYYSQIVNDFQKGDIAEGYSVSREKKESFPLTVTSAQKNPTAFYLCASSIAYDRGETQYFGPGTRLLVL.

For the CDR3, the DNA is TGTGCCAGTAGTGGGAACAGGGGGCGCACCGGGGAGCTGTTTTTT. Translating it yields CASSGNRGRTGELFF. The chain combines TRBV19 with TRBJ2-2, with 9 bases lining up with TRBD1. Germline values: CDR1 LNHDA, CDR2 SQIVND (reference sequence). The CDR3 totals 15 residues. J was trimmed by 4 bases and V by 5 bases; bases with no gene match: 5.

The chain is built from TRBV24-1 and TRBJ2-1; 7 nucleotides agree with TRBD2. V shed 1 base and J 1 base; nucleotides not matched to a gene: 3. The germline V gene has CDR1 KGHDR and CDR2 SFDVKD. This CDR3 is 16 amino acids long. DNA for the CDR3: TGTGCCACCAGTGATTTCGGCGGGGGTTCCTACAATGAGCAGTTCTTC. Protein: CATSDFGGGSYNEQFF.

This clone was seen a handful of times. V is TRBV5-4 and J is TRBJ1-2; TRBD1 might be the D (6 bases). Germline V lookup: CDR1 SGHNT, CDR2 YYREEE (reference sequence). The CDR3 contains 15 residues. V shed 4 bases and J shed 8 bases, with 21 bases lying between them. The CDR3 region is CASSHRTVREGGYTF. In nucleotides, the CDR3 is TGTGCCAGCAGCCACCGGACAGTACGGGAAGGAGGCTACACCTTC.

This clone was seen a single time. The chain employs TRBV27 and TRBJ2-3; D possibly corresponds to TRBD1 (5 bases). Trimming cost V 0 bases and J 6 bases, with 13 bases left between them. In germline, CDR1 is MNHEY, CDR2 SMNVEV (reference sequence). This CDR3 is built from 15 residues. The CDR3 here is CASSLSSWGSDTQYF. CDR3 bases: TGTGCCAGCAGTTTATCGAGCTGGGGCTCTGATACGCAGTATTTT.

The chain recombines TRBV5-4 with TRBJ2-1; 8 bases match TRBD1. In germline, CDR1 is SGHNT, CDR2 YYREEE (reference sequence). J gave up 4 bases and V 4 bases, and 7 bases lay outside the gene matches. The CDR3 spans 15 residues. CDR3 sequence reads: CASSQMTGAYNEQFF. CDR3 coding DNA: TGTGCCAGCAGCCAAATGACAGGGGCGTACAATGAGCAGTTCTTC.

This clone has just one count. V is TRBV2 and J is TRBJ1-1, with 8 bases that match TRBD1. The CDR3 extends over 14 amino acids. Unmatched junction bases numbered 8, after V lost 5 bases and J lost 6 bases. Germline V gives CDR1 SNHLY, CDR2 FYNNEI. CDR3 sequence: CASSRTGNLPEAFF. The CDR3 DNA sequence: TGTGCCAGCAGTAGGACAGGGAACCTACCTGAAGCTTTCTTT.

J is TRBJ2-7 and V is TRBV5-1; 12 bases are shared with TRBD2. There are 14 residues in the CDR3. The J segment lost 4 bases and the V segment lost 5 bases, leaving 4 bases of the junction unmatched. CDR1 SGHRS and CDR2 YFSETQ come from the germline V gene. The CDR3 reads CASSHGTSGYEQYF. The CDR3 nucleotides read TGCGCCAGCAGTCACGGGACTAGCGGGTACGAGCAGTACTTC.

For this clone: This CDR3 is also generated by other DNA sequences in the sample. This chain uses TRBV5-1 with TRBJ2-7, with TRBD1 as a possible D gene (5 bases). The V gene lost 0 bases and the J gene lost 2 bases, with 6 bases spanning the gap. CDR3 length: 13 residues. Germline loops: CDR1 SGHRS, CDR2 YFSETQ. Written as DNA, the CDR3 is TGCGCCAGCAGCTTGGACAGGACCTACGAGCAGTACTTC. It codes for CASSLDRTYEQYF.

The rearrangement joins TRBV6-5 to TRBJ1-6; D remains ambiguous. Trimming took off 2 bases at V and 5 bases at J, with 13 bases between the two ends. CDR1 is MNHEY and CDR2 is SVGAGI in the germline V gene. This CDR3 is 16 amino acids long. CDR3 DNA: TGTGCCAGCAGTTACAATGGGGAGATCAATAATTCACCCCTCCACTTT. It codes for CASSYNGEINNSPLHF.

This chain uses TRBV19 with TRBJ1-5; unclear D gene. Trimming left V 6 bases short and J 0 bases short, with 12 bases between. The CDR3 covers 15 residues. Germline V CDR1 and CDR2: LNHDA, SQIVND (reference sequence). In DNA form, the CDR3 reads TGTGCCAGTAGAACAACCGGGAATAGCAATCAGCCCCAGCATTTT. Protein product: CASRTTGNSNQPQHF.

This chain joins TRBV19 and TRBJ2-3, with D perhaps matching TRBD1 (5 bases). Germline lookup yields CDR1 LNHDA and CDR2 SQIVND (reference sequence). The CDR3 spans 16 residues. V dropped 3 bases and J dropped 0 bases, with 13 bases sitting between them. This chain's CDR3 is CASSMVAAGSTDTQYF. The CDR3 DNA follows: TGTGCCAGTAGTATGGTCGCGGCAGGGAGCACAGATACGCAGTATTTT.

This chain uses TRBV11-2 with TRBJ2-3; 7 bases align to TRBD1. There are 15 residues in the CDR3. The trim removed 4 bases at V and 0 bases at J, leaving 4 bases unmatched. Per the germline V gene, CDR1 is SGHAT and CDR2 is FQNNGV. This CDR3 is CASSSGQRSTDTQYF. The DNA for the CDR3 is TGTGCCAGCAGCTCGGGACAGCGAAGCACAGATACGCAGTATTTT.

With regard to this clone: This sample includes further DNA sequences coding for the same CDR3. The chain couples TRBV7-9 to TRBJ1-5, with D possibly matching TRBD1 (6 bases). With 5 bases removed from V and 2 bases from J, the gap between germline ends came to 7 bases. CDR1 is SEHNR, CDR2 FQNEAQ, per germline (reference sequence). CDR3 length equals 13 residues. The CDR3 is CASSRTGNQPQHF. DNA of the CDR3: TGTGCCAGCAGCCGGACAGGCAATCAGCCCCAGCATTTT.

The chain carries TRBV24-1 and TRBJ2-2; 7 bases agree with TRBD1. This CDR3 comprises 16 residues. The junction had 4 bases not matched to a gene; V was cut back by 0 bases and J by 4 bases. Germline V CDR1 and CDR2: KGHDR, SFDVKD. The DNA of the CDR3 is TGTGCCACCAGTGATTTGGGCAGGGGGACCACCGGGGAGCTGTTTTTT. Protein: CATSDLGRGTTGELFF.

The genes are TRBV11-2 and TRBJ2-5; 9 bases match TRBD2. CDR1 is SGHAT and CDR2 is FQNNGV in the germline V gene. After removal of 7 bases from V and 5 bases from J, the junction contained 11 bases not matched to a gene. The CDR3 covers 15 residues. CDR3 bases: TGTGCCAGCAAGGCGGGAGGGATCTCAGGGGAGACCCAGTACTTC. As protein: CASKAGGISGETQYF. Combining the CDR3 with reference TRBV11-2 and TRBJ2-5 gives the whole variable domain EAGVAQSPRYKIIEKRQSVAFWCNPISGHATLYWYQQILGQGPKLLIQFQNNGVVDDSQLPKDRFSAERLKGVDSTLKIQPAKLEDSAVYLCASKAGGISGETQYFGPGTRLLVL.

CDR3 sequence: CASSQDSWRVTGELFF. The CDR3 nucleotides read TGCGCCAGCAGCCAAGATTCGTGGCGGGTCACCGGGGAGCTGTTTTTT. The rearrangement joins TRBV4-1 to TRBJ2-2, with D possibly matching TRBD2 (5 bases). V lost 0 bases and J 4 bases, leaving 12 bases between the germline ends. The V gene's germline CDR1 is MGHRA and CDR2 YSYEKL. This CDR3 comprises 16 residues.

This rearrangement joins TRBV5-1 to TRBJ2-7, with 11 bases aligning to TRBD1. CDR1 is SGHRS and CDR2 is YFSETQ in the germline V gene. The V segment lost 0 bases and the J segment 2 bases; nucleotides outside the gene matches: 4. This CDR3 spans 16 amino acids. CDR3 DNA sequence: TGCGCCAGCAGCTTGGCTGGGGGACAGGGGGCCTACGAGCAGTACTTC. Its translation: CASSLAGGQGAYEQYF.

The chain combines TRBV19 with TRBJ1-1; D remains unclear. The ends were cut back, 5 bases at V and 1 base at J, with 17 bases in the middle. The germline V gene has CDR1 LNHDA and CDR2 SQIVND (reference sequence). CDR3 size: 16 residues. The CDR3 protein is CASSQAVREPNTEAFF. The CDR3 DNA is TGTGCCAGTAGTCAAGCAGTCCGGGAACCGAACACTGAAGCTTTCTTT.

The V gene is TRBV30, the J gene TRBJ1-1; 7 bases are shared with TRBD1. Germline V gene sequence: CDR1 GTSNPN, CDR2 SVGIG (reference sequence). V lost 4 bases and J lost 5; bases outside the gene matches: 7. CDR3 length: 13 amino acids. The CDR3 DNA sequence: TGTGCCTGGACCACCAGGGGGGCTACTGAAGCTTTCTTT. This sequence encodes CAWTTRGATEAFF.

This rearrangement joins TRBV11-2 to TRBJ2-3; the match to TRBD2 covers 10 bases. The germline V gene encodes CDR1 SGHAT and CDR2 FQNNGV. V shed 5 bases, J shed 14 bases, and the junction held 13 bases outside the gene matches. The CDR3 runs to 14 residues. CDR3 sequence: CASSQGLAANQVYF. The CDR3 region has the DNA TGTGCCAGCAGCCAAGGACTAGCGGCCAATCAGGTGTATTTT.

The chain couples TRBV6-6 to TRBJ1-2, with a weak D call TRBD1 (6 bases). V was shortened by 6 bases and J by 4 bases, with 12 bases between the two germline ends. Germline-derived CDR1 and CDR2 are MNHNY and SVGAGI (reference sequence). The CDR3 is made up of 13 amino acids. This CDR3 is CASRPDRLYGYTF. The CDR3 DNA is TGTGCCAGCAGGCCCGACAGGCTCTATGGCTACACCTTC.

The gene calls are TRBV29-1 and TRBJ1-1, with D possibly TRBD1 on 5 matching bases. Trimming removed 3 bases from V and 1 base from J, with 9 bases in between. The CDR3 sequence is 13 residues long. The germline V gene encodes CDR1 SQVTM and CDR2 ANQGSEA. For the CDR3, the DNA is TGCAGCGTTGAGGACAACGGGAACACTGAAGCTTTCTTT. Translation gives CSVEDNGNTEAFF.

The chain couples TRBV27 to TRBJ1-4, with D maybe TRBD1 (6 bases). Trimming took off 6 bases at V and 8 bases at J, with 22 bases between the two ends. Germline lookup yields CDR1 MNHEY and CDR2 SMNVEV (reference sequence). There are 16 residues in the CDR3. The CDR3 bases are TGTGCCAGCAGGCCAGACAGGCAGCGAAGGGGGGAAAAACTGTTTTTT. Its translation is CASRPDRQRRGEKLFF. Together with reference TRBV27 and TRBJ1-4, the CDR3 gives the full variable domain: EAQVTQNPRYLITVTGKKLTVTCSQNMNHEYMSWYRQDPGLGLRQIYYSMNVEVTDKGDVPEGYKVSRKEKRNFPLILESPSPNQTSLYFCASRPDRQRRGEKLFFGSGTQLSVL.

J is TRBJ2-2 and V is TRBV24-1; D call uncertain. V lost 2 bases and J lost 5, with 14 bases in between. This CDR3 region has 16 residues. The germline CDR1 and CDR2 sequences are KGHDR and SFDVKD. CDR3 coding DNA: TGTGCCACCAGTGATTATGTGGCACCGGGTACCGGGGAGCTGTTTTTT. This encodes CATSDYVAPGTGELFF.

This clone was counted between two and nine times. V gene TRBV6-5 combines with J gene TRBJ1-2; TRBD1 matches 7 bases. Germline V gene lookup returns CDR1 MNHEY and CDR2 SVGAGI. This CDR3 is built from 14 residues. V shed 4 bases, J shed 5 bases, and the junction held 7 bases outside the gene matches. CDR3 nucleotides: TGTGCCAGCAGTTTCCAGGGGGATGGTTATGGCTACACCTTC. It translates to CASSFQGDGYGYTF.

The chain links TRBV15 to TRBJ1-5; D uncertain. From germline, CDR1 is LNHNV and CDR2 YYDKDF (reference sequence). V gave up 0 bases and J gave up 3 bases, with 9 bases separating them. This CDR3 is 15 amino acids long. The CDR3 here is CATSRESLANQPQHF. CDR3 nucleotide sequence: TGTGCCACCAGCAGAGAATCTTTAGCCAATCAGCCCCAGCATTTT.

V gene TRBV19 combines with J gene TRBJ1-5; 7 nucleotides line up with TRBD1. Trimming at V came to 7 bases and at J to 4 bases, leaving 13 bases not matched to a gene. This CDR3 comprises 16 residues. Germline CDR1 is LNHDA and CDR2 is SQIVND (reference sequence). CDR3 nucleotide sequence: TGTGCCAGTAAGGGGGCCCTTGGCACAGAAAATCAGCCCCAGCATTTT. Translating gives CASKGALGTENQPQHF.